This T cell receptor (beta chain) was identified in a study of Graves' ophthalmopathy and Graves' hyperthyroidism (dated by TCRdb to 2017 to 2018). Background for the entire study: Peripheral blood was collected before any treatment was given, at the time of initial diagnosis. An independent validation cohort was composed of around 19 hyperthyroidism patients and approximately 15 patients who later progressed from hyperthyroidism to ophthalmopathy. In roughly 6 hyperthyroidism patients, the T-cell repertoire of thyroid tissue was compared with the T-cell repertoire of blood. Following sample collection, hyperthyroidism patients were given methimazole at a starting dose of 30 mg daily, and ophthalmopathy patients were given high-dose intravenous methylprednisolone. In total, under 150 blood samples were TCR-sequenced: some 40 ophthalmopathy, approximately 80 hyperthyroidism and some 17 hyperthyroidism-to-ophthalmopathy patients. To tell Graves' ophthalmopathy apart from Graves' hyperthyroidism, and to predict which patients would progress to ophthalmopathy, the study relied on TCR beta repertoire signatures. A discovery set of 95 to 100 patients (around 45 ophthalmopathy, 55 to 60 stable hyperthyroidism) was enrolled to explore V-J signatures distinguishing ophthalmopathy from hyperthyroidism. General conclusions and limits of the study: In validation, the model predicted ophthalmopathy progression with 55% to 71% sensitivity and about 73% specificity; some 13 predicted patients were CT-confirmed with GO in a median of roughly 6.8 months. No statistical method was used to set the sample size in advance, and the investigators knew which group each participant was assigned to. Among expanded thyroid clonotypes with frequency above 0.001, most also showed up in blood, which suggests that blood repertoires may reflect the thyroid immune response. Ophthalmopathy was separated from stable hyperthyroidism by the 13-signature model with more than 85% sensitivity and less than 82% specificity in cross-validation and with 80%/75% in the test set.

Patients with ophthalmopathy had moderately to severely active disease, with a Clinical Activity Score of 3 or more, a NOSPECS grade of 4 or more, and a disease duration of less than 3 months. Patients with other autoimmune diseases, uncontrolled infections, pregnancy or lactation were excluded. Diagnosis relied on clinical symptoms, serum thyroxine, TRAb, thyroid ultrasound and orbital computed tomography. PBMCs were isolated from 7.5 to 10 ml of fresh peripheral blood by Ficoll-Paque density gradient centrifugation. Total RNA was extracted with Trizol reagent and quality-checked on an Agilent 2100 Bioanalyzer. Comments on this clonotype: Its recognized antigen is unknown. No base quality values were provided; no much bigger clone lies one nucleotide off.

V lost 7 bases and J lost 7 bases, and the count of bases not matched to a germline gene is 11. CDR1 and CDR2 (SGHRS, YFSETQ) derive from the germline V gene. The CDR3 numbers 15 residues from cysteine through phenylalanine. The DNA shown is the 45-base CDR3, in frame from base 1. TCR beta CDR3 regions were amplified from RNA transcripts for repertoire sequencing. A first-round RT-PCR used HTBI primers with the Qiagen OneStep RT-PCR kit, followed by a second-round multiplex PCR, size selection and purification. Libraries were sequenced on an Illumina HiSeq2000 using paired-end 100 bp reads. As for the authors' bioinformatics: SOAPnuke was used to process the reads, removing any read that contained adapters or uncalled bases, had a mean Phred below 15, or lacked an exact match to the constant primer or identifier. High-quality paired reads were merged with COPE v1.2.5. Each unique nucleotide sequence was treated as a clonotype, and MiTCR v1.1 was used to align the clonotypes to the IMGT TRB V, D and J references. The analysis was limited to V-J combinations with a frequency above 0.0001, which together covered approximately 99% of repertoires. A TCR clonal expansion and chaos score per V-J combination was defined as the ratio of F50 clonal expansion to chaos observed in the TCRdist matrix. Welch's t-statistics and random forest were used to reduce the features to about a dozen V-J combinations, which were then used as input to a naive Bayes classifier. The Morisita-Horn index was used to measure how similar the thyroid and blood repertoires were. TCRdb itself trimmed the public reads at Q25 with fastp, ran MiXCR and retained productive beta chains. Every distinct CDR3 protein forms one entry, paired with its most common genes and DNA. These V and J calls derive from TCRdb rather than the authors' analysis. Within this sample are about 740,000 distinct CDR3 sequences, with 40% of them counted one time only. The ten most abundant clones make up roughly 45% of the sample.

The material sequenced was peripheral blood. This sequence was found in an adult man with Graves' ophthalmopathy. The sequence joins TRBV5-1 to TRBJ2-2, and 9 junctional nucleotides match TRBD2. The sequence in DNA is TGCGCCAGCCGAGGGATAGCGGGAGCGAACGGGGAGCTGTTTTTT. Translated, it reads CASRGIAGANGELFF.